This T cell receptor beta chain was recorded in a study of blood T cells in healthy people across ages. Study-wide background: Per two T cells, template switching captured roughly one barcoded beta molecule. Study-wide results and caveats: As age increased, TCR beta diversity per million T cells fell in a roughly linear fashion. Unsorted PBMCs prevented conclusive naive versus antigen-experienced comparison.

Then a second PCR, running about 6 to 11 cycles, was carried out with a sample-barcoded 5' primer and a J-beta primer mix. A single record per CDR3 protein comes from TCRdb applying MiXCR to the 5' RACE reads. The sample lists roughly 800,000 distinct CDR3 sequences, more than 45% occurring once. With respect to this clonotype: Its cognate antigen is unknown.

CDR3 length equals 13 residues. The V end lost 3 bases, the J end lost 11 bases, and 13 bases lay between the germline ends. Germline CDR1 and CDR2: SEHNR and FQNEAQ (reference sequence). This receptor was identified in a man aged 30 to 39 in good health. The specimen sequenced was blood. This chain joins TRBV7-9 and TRBJ1-4; possibly TRBD1 for D (5 bases). CDR3: CASSFGTTEKLFF. Here the CDR3 DNA reads TGTGCCAGCAGCTTCGGGACGACGGAGAAACTGTTTTTT.